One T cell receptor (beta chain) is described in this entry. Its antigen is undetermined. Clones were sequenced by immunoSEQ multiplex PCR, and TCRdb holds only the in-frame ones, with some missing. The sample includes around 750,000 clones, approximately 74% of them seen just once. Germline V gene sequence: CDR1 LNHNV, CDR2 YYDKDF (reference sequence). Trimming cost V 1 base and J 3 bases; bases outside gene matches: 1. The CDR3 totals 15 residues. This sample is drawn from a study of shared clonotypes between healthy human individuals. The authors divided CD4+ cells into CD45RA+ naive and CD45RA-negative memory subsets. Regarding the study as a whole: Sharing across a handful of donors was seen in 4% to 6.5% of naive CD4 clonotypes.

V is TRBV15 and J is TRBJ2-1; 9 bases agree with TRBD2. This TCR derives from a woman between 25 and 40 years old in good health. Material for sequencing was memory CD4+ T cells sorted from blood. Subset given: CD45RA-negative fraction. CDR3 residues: CATSRGSGSYNEQFF. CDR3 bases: TGTGCCACCAGCAGAGGTAGCGGGAGCTACAATGAGCAGTTCTTC.